In its sample, the clone carrying this TCR beta chain was seen many times. This CDR3 comprises 15 residues. With 6 bases clipped from V and 3 bases from J, the junction kept 5 bases outside the gene matches. The sample is drawn from a study of T-cell reconstitution after alpha-beta-depleted transplantation in children. As it was prepared, the TCRbeta library received unique molecular identifiers. TCRdb used MiXCR to reprocess the PCR reads, holding one entry per CDR3 protein. The sample contains 540,000 or so distinct CDR3 sequences, 23% of which appear only once. The source material was PBMCs, mostly from graft donor cells, sampled 360 days after TCRalphabeta/CD19-depleted stem cell transplant. The rearrangement joins TRBV12-3 or TRBV12-4 to TRBJ1-5; 10 nucleotides line up with TRBD1. This receptor was taken from a boy under two years old who had a stem cell transplant for acute myeloid leukemia, so the T cells may come from the graft donor. In DNA form, the CDR3 reads TGTGCCAGCAGCTCCGGGACAGGGGTCAATCAGCCCCAGCATTTT. This codes for CASSSGTGVNQPQHF.